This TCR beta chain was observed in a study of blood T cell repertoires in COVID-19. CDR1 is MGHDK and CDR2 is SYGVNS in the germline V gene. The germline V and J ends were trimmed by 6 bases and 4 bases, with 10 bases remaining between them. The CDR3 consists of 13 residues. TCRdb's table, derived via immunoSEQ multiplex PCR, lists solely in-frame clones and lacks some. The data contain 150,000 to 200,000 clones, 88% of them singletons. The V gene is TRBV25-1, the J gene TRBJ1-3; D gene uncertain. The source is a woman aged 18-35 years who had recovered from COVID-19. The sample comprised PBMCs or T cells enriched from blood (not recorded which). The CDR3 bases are TGTGCCAGCAGCACCCCAGGAGGAAACACCATATATTTT. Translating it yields CASSTPGGNTIYF.